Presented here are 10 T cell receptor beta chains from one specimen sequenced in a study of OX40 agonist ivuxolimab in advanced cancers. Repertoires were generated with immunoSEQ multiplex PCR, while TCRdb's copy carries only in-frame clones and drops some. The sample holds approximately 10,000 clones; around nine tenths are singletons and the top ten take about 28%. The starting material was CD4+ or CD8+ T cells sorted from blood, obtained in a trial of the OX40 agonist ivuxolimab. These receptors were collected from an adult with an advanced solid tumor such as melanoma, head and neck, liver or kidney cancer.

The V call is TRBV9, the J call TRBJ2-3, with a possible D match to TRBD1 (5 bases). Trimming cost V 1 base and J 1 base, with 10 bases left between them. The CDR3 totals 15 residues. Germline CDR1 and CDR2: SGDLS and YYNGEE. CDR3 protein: CASSVQGSRTDTQYF. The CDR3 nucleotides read TGTGCCAGCAGCGTACAGGGTTCGCGCACAGATACGCAGTATTTT.

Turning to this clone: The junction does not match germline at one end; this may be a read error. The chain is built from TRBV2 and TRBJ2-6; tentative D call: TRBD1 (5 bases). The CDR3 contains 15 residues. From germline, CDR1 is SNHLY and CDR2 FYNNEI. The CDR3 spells CASSRASSGTNVLTF. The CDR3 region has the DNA TGTGCCAGCAGCAGGGCCTCCTCTGGGACCAACGTCCTGACTTTC. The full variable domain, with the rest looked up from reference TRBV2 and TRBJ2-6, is EPEVTQTPSHQVTQMGQEVILRCVPISNHLYFYWYRQILGQKVEFLVSFYNNEISEKSEIFDDQFSVERPDGSNFTLKIRSTKLEDSAMYFCASSRASSGTNVLTFGAGSRLTVL.

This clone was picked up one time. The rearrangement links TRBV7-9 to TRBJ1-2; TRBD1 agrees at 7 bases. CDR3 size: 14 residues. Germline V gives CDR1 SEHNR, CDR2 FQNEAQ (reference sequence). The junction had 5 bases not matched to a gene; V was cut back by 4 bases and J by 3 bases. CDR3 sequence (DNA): TGTGCCAGCAGCTGGGGACAGAACTACTATGGCTACACCTTC. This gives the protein CASSWGQNYYGYTF.

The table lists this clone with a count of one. This CDR3 reads CASSQKEGTERHEQYF. CDR3 DNA: TGCGCCAGCAGCCAAAAGGAGGGGACAGAACGCCACGAGCAGTACTTC. The rearrangement joins TRBV4-1 to TRBJ2-7; D is perhaps TRBD1 (7 bases). Germline CDR1 reads MGHRA; CDR2 reads YSYEKL. This CDR3 is 16 amino acids long. Trimming pared 2 bases from V and 5 bases from J, leaving 19 bases between.

CDR3 residues: CASSEVTGGVGTQYF. The CDR3 bases are TGTGCCAGCAGCGAAGTGACAGGGGGCGTTGGGACCCAGTACTTC. The V and J genes are TRBV7-9 and TRBJ2-5; 10 bases are shared with TRBD1. Germline CDR1 reads SEHNR; CDR2 reads FQNEAQ (reference sequence). There are 15 residues in the CDR3. Losses at the gene ends were 5 bases for V and 7 bases for J; bases not matched to a gene: 10.

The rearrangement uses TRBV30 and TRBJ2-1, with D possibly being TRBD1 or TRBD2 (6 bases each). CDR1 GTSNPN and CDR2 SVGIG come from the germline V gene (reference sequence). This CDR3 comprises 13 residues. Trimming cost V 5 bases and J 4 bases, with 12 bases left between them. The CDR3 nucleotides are TGTGCCTGGGAAGGGGGGAATTACAATGAGCAGTTCTTC. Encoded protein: CAWEGGNYNEQFF.

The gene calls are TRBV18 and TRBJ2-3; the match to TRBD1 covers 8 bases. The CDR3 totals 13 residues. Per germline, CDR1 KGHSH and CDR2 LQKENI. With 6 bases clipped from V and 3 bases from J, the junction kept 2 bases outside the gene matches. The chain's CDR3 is CASSRTGTDTQYF. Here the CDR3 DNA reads TGTGCCAGCTCCAGGACAGGGACAGATACGCAGTATTTT.

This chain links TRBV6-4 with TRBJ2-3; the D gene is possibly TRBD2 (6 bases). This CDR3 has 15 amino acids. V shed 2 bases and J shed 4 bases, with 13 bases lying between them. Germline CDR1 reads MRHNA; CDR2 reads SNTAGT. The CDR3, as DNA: TGTGCCAGCAGTGACAAGGCGGGAAGAGCAGATACGCAGTATTTT. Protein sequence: CASSDKAGRADTQYF.

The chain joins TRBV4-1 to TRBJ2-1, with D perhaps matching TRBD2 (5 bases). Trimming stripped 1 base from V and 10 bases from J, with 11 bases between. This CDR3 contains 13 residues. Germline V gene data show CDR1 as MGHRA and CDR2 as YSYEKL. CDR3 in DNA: TGCGCCAGCAGCCAAGTTTTAGCGAACGAGCAGTTCTTC. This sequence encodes CASSQVLANEQFF.

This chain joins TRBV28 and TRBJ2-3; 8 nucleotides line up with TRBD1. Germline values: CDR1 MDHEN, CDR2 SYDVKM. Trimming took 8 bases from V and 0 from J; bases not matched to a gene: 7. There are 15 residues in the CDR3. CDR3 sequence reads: CASLITGGSTDTQYF. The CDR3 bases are TGTGCCAGCTTAATTACAGGGGGTAGCACAGATACGCAGTATTTT.